These T cell receptor beta chains were read from a single sample in a study of radiation and T cells in renal cell carcinoma. Clones were read by immunoSEQ multiplex PCR, and TCRdb kept only the in-frame ones, dropping some. The sample carries roughly 150,000 clones, less than 90% recorded once. The sample was blood, taken from a patient whose treatment included radiotherapy and nephrectomy. The receptor set was obtained from a woman between 65 and 79 years old with renal cell carcinoma. Both conserved end residues are part of each CDR3. Fields, in order: J gene, V gene, D gene, CDR3 DNA, CDR3 protein. D genes are given only for firm matches.

j_gene: TRBJ1-2; v_gene: TRBV25-1; d_gene: TRBD1; CDR3nt: TGTGCCAGCAGTGGGACAGGGCAAGGGTATGGCTACACCTTC; CDR3aa: CASSGTGQGYGYTF
j_gene: TRBJ2-2; v_gene: TRBV19; d_gene: .; CDR3nt: TGTGCCAGTAGTACCAACGCCAGGGTGGCCGGGGAGCTGTTTTTT; CDR3aa: CASSTNARVAGELFF
j_gene: TRBJ1-4; v_gene: TRBV5-1; d_gene: .; CDR3nt: TGCGCCAGCAGCGTAACAGGGTTTGGAGAAAAACTGTTTTTT; CDR3aa: CASSVTGFGEKLFF
j_gene: TRBJ2-1; v_gene: TRBV15; d_gene: TRBD2; CDR3nt: TGTGCCACCAGCTCCCCCCGCGGGGGGGTACACAATGAGCAGTTCTTC; CDR3aa: CATSSPRGGVHNEQFF
j_gene: TRBJ2-7; v_gene: TRBV11-2; d_gene: .; CDR3nt: TGTGCCAGCAGCTTACAGGGCTACGAGCAGTACTTC; CDR3aa: CASSLQGYEQYF
j_gene: TRBJ2-7; v_gene: TRBV10-3; d_gene: .; CDR3nt: TGTGCCATCAGATCCCTGGTGGGGGACACCTACGAGCAGTACTTC; CDR3aa: CAIRSLVGDTYEQYF
j_gene: TRBJ2-1; v_gene: TRBV27; d_gene: TRBD1; CDR3nt: TGTGCCAGCAGTATCAGGGGGAGCTCCTACAATGAGCAGTTCTTC; CDR3aa: CASSIRGSSYNEQFF
j_gene: TRBJ1-2; v_gene: TRBV28; d_gene: .; CDR3nt: TGTGCCAGCAGCTTGGGCGGGGCTAACTATGGCTACACCTTC; CDR3aa: CASSLGGANYGYTF
j_gene: TRBJ2-1; v_gene: TRBV5-6; d_gene: .; CDR3nt: TGTGCCAGCAGGCTCGGGCGGACCCAATACAATGAGCAGTTCTTC; CDR3aa: CASRLGRTQYNEQFF
j_gene: TRBJ1-4; v_gene: TRBV7-7; d_gene: .; CDR3nt: TGTGCTAGCAGCTCCCCGGGCGAAAAACTGTTTTTT; CDR3aa: CASSSPGEKLFF
j_gene: TRBJ1-2; v_gene: TRBV9; d_gene: .; CDR3nt: TGTGCCAGCAGCGCCGGAGGGGGTAACTATGGCTACACCTTC; CDR3aa: CASSAGGGNYGYTF